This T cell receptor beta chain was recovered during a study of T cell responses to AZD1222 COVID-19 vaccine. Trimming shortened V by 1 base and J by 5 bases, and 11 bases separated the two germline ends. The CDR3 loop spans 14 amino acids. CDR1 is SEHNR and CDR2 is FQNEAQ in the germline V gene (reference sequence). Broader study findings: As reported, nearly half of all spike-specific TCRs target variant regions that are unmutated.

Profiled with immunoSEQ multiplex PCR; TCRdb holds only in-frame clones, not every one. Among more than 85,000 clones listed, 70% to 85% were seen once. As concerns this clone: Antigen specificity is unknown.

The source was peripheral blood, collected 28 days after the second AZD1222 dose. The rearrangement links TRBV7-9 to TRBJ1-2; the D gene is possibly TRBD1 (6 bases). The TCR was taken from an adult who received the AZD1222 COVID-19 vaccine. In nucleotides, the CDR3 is TGTGCCAGCAGCTTAGAATCAGGGGCATATGGCTACACCTTC. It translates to CASSLESGAYGYTF.